The source of this TCR beta chain is a study of T-cell memory formation after mild COVID-19. Study-level results: Pre-infection memory carried some responding clones, suggesting that cross-reactive memory joined.

MiXCR was run by TCRdb on the 5' RACE reads, yielding one entry per CDR3 protein. The table lists under 250,000 distinct CDR3 sequences, 15% of them singletons. A word on this clonotype: Its antigen is as yet unknown.

This CDR3 comprises 14 residues. Trimming removed 1 base at V and 8 bases at J, with 14 bases between. Germline lookup yields CDR1 DFQATT and CDR2 SNEGSKA (reference sequence). The chain carries TRBV20-1 and TRBJ1-4; unclear D gene. This clonotype originated in an adult woman who had mild COVID-19 (a few samples of this study predate the infection). Cell type and time point are not known. The specimen was PBMCs or a T cell subset sorted from them (not recorded which). The CDR3 DNA sequence: TGCAGTGCTAGAGGCTCGGGGTTGAACGAAAAACTGTTTTTT. As protein: CSARGSGLNEKLFF.